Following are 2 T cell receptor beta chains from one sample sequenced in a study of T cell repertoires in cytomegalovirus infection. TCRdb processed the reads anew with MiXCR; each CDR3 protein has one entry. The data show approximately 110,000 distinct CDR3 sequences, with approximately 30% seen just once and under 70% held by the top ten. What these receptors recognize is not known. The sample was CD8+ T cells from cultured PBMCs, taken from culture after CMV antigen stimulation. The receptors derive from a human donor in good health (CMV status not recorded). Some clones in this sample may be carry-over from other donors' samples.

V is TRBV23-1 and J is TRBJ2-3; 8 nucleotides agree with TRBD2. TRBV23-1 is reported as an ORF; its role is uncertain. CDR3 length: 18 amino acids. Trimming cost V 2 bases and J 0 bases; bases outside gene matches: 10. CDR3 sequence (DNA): TGCGCCAGCAGTCAAGACGGCGGGCGGGGGGCTAGCACAGATACGCAGTATTTT. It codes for CASSQDGGRGASTDTQYF.

The CDR3 reads CASSFSPKETQYF. The CDR3 DNA reads TGTGCCAGCAGCTTCTCACCCAAGGAGACCCAGTACTTC. This chain links TRBV7-3 with TRBJ2-5; D is uncertain. V gave up 3 bases and J gave up 5 bases, with 10 bases separating them. Looked up from germline, CDR1 is SGHTA and CDR2 is FQGTGA. CDR3 size: 13 residues.